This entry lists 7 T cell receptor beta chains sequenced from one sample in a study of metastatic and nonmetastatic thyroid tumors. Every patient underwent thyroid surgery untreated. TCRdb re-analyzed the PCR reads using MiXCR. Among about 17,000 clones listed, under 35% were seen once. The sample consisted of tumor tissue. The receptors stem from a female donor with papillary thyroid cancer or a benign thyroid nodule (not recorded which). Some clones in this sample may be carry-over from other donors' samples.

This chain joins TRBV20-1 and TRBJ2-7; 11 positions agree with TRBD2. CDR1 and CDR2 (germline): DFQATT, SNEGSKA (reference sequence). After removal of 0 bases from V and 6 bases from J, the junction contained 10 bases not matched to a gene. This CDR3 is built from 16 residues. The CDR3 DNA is TGCAGTGCTAGAGATCTAATAGCGGGGGGGCGAGGCGAGCAGTACTTC. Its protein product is CSARDLIAGGRGEQYF.

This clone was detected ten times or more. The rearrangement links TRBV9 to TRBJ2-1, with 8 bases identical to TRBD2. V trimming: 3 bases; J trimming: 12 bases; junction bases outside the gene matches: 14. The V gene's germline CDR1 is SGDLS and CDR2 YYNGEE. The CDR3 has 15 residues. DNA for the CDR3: TGTGCCAGCAGCGCCCAACCCACTAGCGGCCCCGGGCAGTTCTTC. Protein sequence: CASSAQPTSGPGQFF.

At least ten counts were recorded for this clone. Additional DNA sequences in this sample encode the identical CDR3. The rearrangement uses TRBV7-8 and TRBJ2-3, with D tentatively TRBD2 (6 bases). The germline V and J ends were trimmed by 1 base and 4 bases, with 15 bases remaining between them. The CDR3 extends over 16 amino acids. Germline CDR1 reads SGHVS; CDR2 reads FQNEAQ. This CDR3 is CASSLGPGLQSDTQYF. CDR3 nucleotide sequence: TGTGCCAGCAGCTTAGGACCGGGACTGCAATCAGATACGCAGTATTTT.

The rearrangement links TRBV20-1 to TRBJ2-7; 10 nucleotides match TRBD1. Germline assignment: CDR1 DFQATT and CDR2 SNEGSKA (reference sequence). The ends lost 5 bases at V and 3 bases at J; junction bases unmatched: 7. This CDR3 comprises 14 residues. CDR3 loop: CSAPVRTGGYEQYF. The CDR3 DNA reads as TGCAGTGCTCCGGTAAGGACAGGGGGCTACGAGCAGTACTTC.

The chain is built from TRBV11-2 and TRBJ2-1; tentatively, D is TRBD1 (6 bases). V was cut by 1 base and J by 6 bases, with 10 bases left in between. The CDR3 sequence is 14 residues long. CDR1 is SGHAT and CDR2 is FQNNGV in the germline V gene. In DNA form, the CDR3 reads TGTGCCAGCAGCTTAGTTATCAGGGGCAATGAGCAGTTCTTC. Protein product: CASSLVIRGNEQFF.

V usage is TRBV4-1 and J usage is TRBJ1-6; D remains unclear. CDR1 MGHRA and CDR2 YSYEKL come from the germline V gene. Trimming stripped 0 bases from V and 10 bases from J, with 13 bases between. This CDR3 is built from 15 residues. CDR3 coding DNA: TGCGCCAGCAGCCAAGAGGCAGGTCGGAGCTCACCCCTCCACTTT. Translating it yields CASSQEAGRSSPLHF.

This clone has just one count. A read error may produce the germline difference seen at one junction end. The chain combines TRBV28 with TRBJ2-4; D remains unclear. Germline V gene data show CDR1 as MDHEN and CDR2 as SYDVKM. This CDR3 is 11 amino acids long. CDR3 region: CASSSADSVNF. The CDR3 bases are TGTGCCAGCAGTTCGGCGGATTCGGTGAACTTC.